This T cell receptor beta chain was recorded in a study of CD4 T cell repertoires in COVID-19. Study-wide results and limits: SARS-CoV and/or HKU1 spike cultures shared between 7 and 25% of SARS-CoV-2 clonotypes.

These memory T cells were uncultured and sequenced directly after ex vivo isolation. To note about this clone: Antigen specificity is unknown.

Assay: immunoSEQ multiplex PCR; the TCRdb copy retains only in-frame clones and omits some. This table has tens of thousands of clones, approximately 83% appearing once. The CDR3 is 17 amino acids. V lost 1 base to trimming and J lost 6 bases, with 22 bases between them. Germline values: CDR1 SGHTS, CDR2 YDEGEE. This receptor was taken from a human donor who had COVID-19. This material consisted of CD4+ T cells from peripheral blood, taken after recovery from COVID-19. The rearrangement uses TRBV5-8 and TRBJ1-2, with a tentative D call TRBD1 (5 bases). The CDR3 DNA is TGTGCCAGCAGCTTGTCGGCAGGGACCGTGGATTGGGATGGCTACACCTTC. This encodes CASSLSAGTVDWDGYTF.